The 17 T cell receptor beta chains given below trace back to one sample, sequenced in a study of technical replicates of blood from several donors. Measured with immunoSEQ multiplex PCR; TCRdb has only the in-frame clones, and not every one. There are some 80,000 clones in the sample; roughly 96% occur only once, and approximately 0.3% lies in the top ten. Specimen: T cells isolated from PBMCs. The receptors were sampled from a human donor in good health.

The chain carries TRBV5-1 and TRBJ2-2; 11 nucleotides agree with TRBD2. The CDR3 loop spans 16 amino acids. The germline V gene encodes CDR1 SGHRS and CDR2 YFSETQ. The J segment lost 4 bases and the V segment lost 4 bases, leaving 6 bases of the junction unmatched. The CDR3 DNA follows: TGCGCCAGCAGCCCCTTAGCGGGAGGGAGCACCGGGGAGCTGTTTTTT. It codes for CASSPLAGGSTGELFF.

CDR3: CAISESGGQSYEQYF. Here the CDR3 DNA reads TGTGCCATCAGTGAGTCAGGCGGGCAGTCCTACGAGCAGTACTTC. The V call is TRBV10-3, the J call TRBJ2-7, with D possibly matching TRBD2 (5 bases). CDR1 ENHRY and CDR2 SYGVKD come from the germline V gene. V gave up 0 bases and J gave up 1 base, with 10 bases separating them. The CDR3 has 15 amino acids.

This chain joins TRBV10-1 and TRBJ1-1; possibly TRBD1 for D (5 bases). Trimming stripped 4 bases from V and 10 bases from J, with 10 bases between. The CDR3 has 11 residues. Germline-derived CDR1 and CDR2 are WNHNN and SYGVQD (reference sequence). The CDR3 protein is CASSAGQGAFF. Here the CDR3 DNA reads TGCGCCAGCAGTGCAGGGCAAGGAGCTTTCTTT.

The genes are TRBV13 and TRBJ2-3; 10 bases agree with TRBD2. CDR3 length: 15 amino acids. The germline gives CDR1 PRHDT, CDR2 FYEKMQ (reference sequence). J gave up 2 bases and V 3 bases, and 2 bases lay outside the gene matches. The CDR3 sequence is CASSFSGRTTDTQYF. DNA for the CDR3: TGTGCCAGCAGCTTTAGCGGGAGGACCACAGATACGCAGTATTTT.

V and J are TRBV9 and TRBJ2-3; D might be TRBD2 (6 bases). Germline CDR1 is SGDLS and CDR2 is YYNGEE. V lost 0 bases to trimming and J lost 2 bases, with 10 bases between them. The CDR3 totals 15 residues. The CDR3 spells CASSVDAGYTDTQYF. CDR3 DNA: TGTGCCAGCAGCGTAGATGCGGGGTACACAGATACGCAGTATTTT.

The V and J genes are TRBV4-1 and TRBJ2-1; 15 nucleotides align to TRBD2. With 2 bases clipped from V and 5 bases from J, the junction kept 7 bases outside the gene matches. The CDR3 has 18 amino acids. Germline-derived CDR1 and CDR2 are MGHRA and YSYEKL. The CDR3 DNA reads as TGCGCCAGCAGCCAACTTTGGACTAGCGGGAGGGCCAACAATGAGCAGTTCTTC. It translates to CASSQLWTSGRANNEQFF.

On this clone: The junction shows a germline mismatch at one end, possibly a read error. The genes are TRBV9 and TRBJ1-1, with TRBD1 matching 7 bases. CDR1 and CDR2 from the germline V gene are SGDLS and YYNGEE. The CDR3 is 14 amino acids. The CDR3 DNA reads TGTGCCAGCAGCGTGGGACAGCTGAAAACTGAAGCTTTCTTT. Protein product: CASSVGQLKTEAFF. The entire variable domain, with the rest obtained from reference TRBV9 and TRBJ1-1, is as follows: DSGVTQTPKHLITATGQRVTLRCSPRSGDLSVYWYQQSLDQGLQFLIQYYNGEERAKGNILERFSAQQFPDLHSELNLSSLELGDSALYFCASSVGQLKTEAFFGQGTRLTVV.

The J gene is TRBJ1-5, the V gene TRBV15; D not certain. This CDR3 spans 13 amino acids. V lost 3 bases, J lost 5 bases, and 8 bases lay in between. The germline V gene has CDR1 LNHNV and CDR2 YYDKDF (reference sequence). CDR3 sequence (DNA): TGTGCCACCAGCAGGGACTGGGATCAGCCCCAGCATTTT. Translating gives CATSRDWDQPQHF. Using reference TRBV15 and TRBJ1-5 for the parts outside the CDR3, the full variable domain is DAMVIQNPRYQVTQFGKPVTLSCSQTLNHNVMYWYQQKSSQAPKLLFHYYDKDFNNEADTPDNFQSRRPNTSFCFLDIRSPGLGDTAMYLCATSRDWDQPQHFGDGTRLSIL.

The CDR3 DNA follows: TGTGCCACCCAACAGGGAAGAAATTCCTACGAGCAGTACTTC. This translates into CATQQGRNSYEQYF. The chain links TRBV15 to TRBJ2-7, with a possible D match to TRBD1 (6 bases). The V end lost 8 bases, the J end lost 1 base, and 15 bases lay between the germline ends. The CDR3 loop spans 14 amino acids. CDR1 LNHNV and CDR2 YYDKDF come from the germline V gene (reference sequence).

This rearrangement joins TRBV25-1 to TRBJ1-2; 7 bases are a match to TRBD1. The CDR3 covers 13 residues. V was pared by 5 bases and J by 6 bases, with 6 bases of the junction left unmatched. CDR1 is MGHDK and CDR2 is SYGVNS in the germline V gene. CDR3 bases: TGTGCCAGCAGTAAGGACAGGCTGGATGGCTACACCTTC. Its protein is CASSKDRLDGYTF.

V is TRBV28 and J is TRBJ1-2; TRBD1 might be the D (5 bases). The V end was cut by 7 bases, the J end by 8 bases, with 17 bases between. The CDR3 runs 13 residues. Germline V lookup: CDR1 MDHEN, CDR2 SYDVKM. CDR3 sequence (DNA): TGTGCCAGCACACACAAGGTCAGGGAAGGCTACACCTTC. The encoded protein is CASTHKVREGYTF.

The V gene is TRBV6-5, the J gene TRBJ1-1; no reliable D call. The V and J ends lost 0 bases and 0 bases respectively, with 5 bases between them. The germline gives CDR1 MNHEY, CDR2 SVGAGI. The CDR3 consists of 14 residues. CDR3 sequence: CASSYSSMNTEAFF. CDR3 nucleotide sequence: TGTGCCAGCAGTTACTCGAGTATGAACACTGAAGCTTTCTTT.

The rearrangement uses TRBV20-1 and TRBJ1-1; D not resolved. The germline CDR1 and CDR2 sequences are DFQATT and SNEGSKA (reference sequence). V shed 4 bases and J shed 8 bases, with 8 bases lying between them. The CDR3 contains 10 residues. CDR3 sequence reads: CSANGLEAFF. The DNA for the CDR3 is TGCAGTGCTAATGGGCTCGAAGCTTTCTTT.

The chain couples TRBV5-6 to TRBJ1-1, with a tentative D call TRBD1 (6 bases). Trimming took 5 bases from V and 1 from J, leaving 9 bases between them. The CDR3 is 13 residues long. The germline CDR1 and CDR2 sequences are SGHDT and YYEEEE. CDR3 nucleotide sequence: TGTGCCAGCAGTGCCAGGGGGAACACTGAAGCTTTCTTT. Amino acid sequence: CASSARGNTEAFF.

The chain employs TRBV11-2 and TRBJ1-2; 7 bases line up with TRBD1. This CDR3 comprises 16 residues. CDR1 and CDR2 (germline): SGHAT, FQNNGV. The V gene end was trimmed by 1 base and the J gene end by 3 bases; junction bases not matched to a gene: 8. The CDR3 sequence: CASSLAGQKVDYGYTF. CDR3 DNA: TGTGCCAGCAGCTTAGCGGGACAGAAAGTGGACTATGGCTACACCTTC.

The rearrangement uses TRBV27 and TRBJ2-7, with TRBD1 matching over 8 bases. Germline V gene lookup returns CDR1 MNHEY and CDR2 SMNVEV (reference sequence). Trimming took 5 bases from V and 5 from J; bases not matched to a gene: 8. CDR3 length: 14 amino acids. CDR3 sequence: CASSPPTGAHEQYF. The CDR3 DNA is TGTGCCAGCAGTCCGCCGACAGGGGCCCACGAGCAGTACTTC.

The CDR3 DNA follows: TGTGCCAGCCGGACTGATCGGGGGACAGATACGCAGTATTTT. Residues: CASRTDRGTDTQYF. V is TRBV6-5 and J is TRBJ2-3; D may be TRBD2 (6 bases). The CDR3 contains 14 residues. Trimming pared 8 bases from V and 3 bases from J, leaving 15 bases between. Germline-derived CDR1 and CDR2 are MNHEY and SVGAGI.